This TCR beta chain was sequenced in a study of T cell responses to AZD1222 COVID-19 vaccine. Study-level results: Distributed over spike, vaccine-associated CD4 TCRs predominated at 160-218 and 743-854. Two doses of AZD1222 preceded a rise in Spike-specific TCR breadth and depth. Donor demographics were predominantly white British with a female majority; clonal diversity may be underestimated. None of the repertoires were sampled until the peak T cell response had passed.

V was shortened by 6 bases and J by 4 bases, with 13 bases between the two germline ends. Germline V CDR1 and CDR2: SGHTA, FQGNSA. The CDR3 runs 14 residues. Assay: immunoSEQ multiplex PCR; the TCRdb copy retains only in-frame clones and omits some. The table lists tens of thousands of clones, roughly 75% of them singletons. As concerns this clone: Its antigen is as yet unknown.

This chain connects TRBV7-2 to TRBJ1-3; D might be TRBD1 (6 bases). The TCR originated in an adult in good health. The material was peripheral blood, obtained on day 0 of AZD1222 vaccination. The CDR3 DNA reads as TGTGCCAGCAGGCGCACAGGGCTGGGAAACACCATATATTTT. Amino acid sequence: CASRRTGLGNTIYF.